This T cell receptor (beta chain) was profiled in a study of identical twins. A note on this clonotype: Antigen: not known.

Template switching introduced a universal primer site, and the cDNA bore unique molecular identifiers. TCRdb passed the 5' RACE reads through MiXCR, listing each CDR3 protein once. In the table there are hundreds of thousands of distinct CDR3 sequences, over 5% of which are singletons. Notes on the study in general: Out-of-frame beta sequences exhibited a weaker degree of excess twin sharing. While abundant cord blood beta clonotypes carried fewer insertions, memory repertoires showed no such pattern. Out-of-frame alpha sequences that twins shared showed excess low generation probability.

V lost 5 bases and J lost 3, with 11 bases in between. Looked up from germline, CDR1 is SGHNT and CDR2 is YENEEA. CDR3 length: 14 residues. Sequenced input: naive T cells sorted from blood. The clonotype comes from a man aged 18 to 29 in good health. The chain is built from TRBV11-3 and TRBJ2-1; D is perhaps TRBD2 (5 bases). CDR3 in DNA: TGTGCCAGCAGCCCGAGGGAGTACTACAATGAGCAGTTCTTC. Protein product: CASSPREYYNEQFF.